The next 17 T cell receptor beta chains were all read from a single sample in a study of cytomegalovirus exposure and HLA in healthy donors. PCR involved 60 Vbeta and 13 Jbeta primers. TCRdb keeps only in-frame clones here, not all; method: immunoSEQ multiplex PCR. The sample carries approximately 160,000 clones, around 80% recorded once. Input material: PBMCs. Receptor source: a woman in her thirties or forties in good health and CMV-seropositive.

The CDR3 DNA reads as TGTGCCAGCGAACCACGGAGCACTGAAGCTTTCTTT. Its protein product is CASEPRSTEAFF. This sequence joins TRBV7-9 and TRBJ1-1, with D hard to call. From germline, CDR1 is SEHNR and CDR2 FQNEAQ (reference sequence). The length of the CDR3 is 12 residues. The V gene lost 8 bases and the J gene lost 4 bases, with 11 bases spanning the gap.

The genes are TRBV15 and TRBJ2-7, with 7 bases fitting TRBD1. Trimming took 0 bases from V and 1 from J; bases not matched to a gene: 6. The CDR3 is 16 residues long. Germline lookup yields CDR1 LNHNV and CDR2 YYDKDF (reference sequence). The CDR3 DNA follows: TGTGCCACCAGCAGAGATAGGGGACAGACTTCCTACGAGCAGTACTTC. It encodes CATSRDRGQTSYEQYF.

This clone occurred once. The rearrangement links TRBV19 to TRBJ1-2; D may be TRBD1 (5 bases). This CDR3 has 13 amino acids. V lost 4 bases and J 4 bases, leaving 10 bases between the germline ends. The germline gives CDR1 LNHDA, CDR2 SQIVND (reference sequence). CDR3: CASSKGIGYGYTF. As DNA, the CDR3 is TGTGCCAGTAGTAAGGGGATCGGCTATGGCTACACCTTC. Full variable domain (remainder filled in from reference TRBV19 and TRBJ1-2): DGGITQSPKYLFRKEGQNVTLSCEQNLNHDAMYWYRQDPGQGLRLIYYSQIVNDFQKGDIAEGYSVSREKKESFPLTVTSAQKNPTAFYLCASSKGIGYGYTFGSGTRLTVV.

This clone has only one observation. The V and J genes are TRBV19 and TRBJ2-2; 11 bases align to TRBD2. The CDR3 is 16 residues long. The germline gives CDR1 LNHDA, CDR2 SQIVND (reference sequence). The J segment lost 7 bases and the V segment lost 8 bases, leaving 12 bases of the junction unmatched. The CDR3 bases are TGTGCCAGTGCTCGGAGGGCTAGCGGGGGGTTCGGGGAGCTGTTTTTT. Its protein product is CASARRASGGFGELFF.

This chain connects TRBV18 to TRBJ1-1; 8 bases align to TRBD1. V shed 5 bases and J 6 bases; nucleotides not matched to a gene: 11. Germline V gene data show CDR1 as KGHSH and CDR2 as LQKENI. The CDR3 has 15 residues. The CDR3 coding sequence is TGTGCCAGCTCAGAAGGACAGGGAACGCTAGCTGAAGCTTTCTTT. Residues: CASSEGQGTLAEAFF. The entire variable domain, with the rest obtained from reference TRBV18 and TRBJ1-1, is as follows: NAGVMQNPRHLVRRRGQEARLRCSPMKGHSHVYWYRQLPEEGLKFMVYLQKENIIDESGMPKERFSAEFPKEGPSILRIQQVVRGDSAAYFCASSEGQGTLAEAFFGQGTRLTVV.

This chain uses TRBV5-1 with TRBJ1-2, with D possibly TRBD1 on 5 matching bases. Per germline, CDR1 SGHRS and CDR2 YFSETQ. Trimming took 1 base from V and 7 from J, leaving 14 bases between them. CDR3 length: 14 amino acids. The CDR3 loop is CASSLTGYTPGYTF. In DNA, the CDR3 is TGCGCCAGCAGCTTGACAGGTTACACTCCTGGCTACACCTTC.

The J gene is TRBJ2-5, the V gene TRBV29-1; 8 nucleotides agree with TRBD2. Losses at the gene ends were 4 bases for V and 1 base for J; bases not matched to a gene: 8. Germline V gene data show CDR1 as SQVTM and CDR2 as ANQGSEA. This CDR3 contains 15 residues. The CDR3: CSVAVSGLVQETQYF. The CDR3 DNA follows: TGCAGCGTTGCGGTCTCGGGACTAGTCCAAGAGACCCAGTACTTC.

This clone was observed once. V usage is TRBV7-3 and J usage is TRBJ2-1, with 7 positions matching TRBD1. The CDR3 extends over 14 amino acids. CDR1 is SGHTA, CDR2 FQGTGA, per germline. J lost 4 bases, V lost 5 bases, and 5 bases had no gene match. CDR3: CASSASGQYNEQFF. The CDR3 bases are TGTGCCAGCAGCGCCTCGGGACAGTACAATGAGCAGTTCTTC. Combining the CDR3 with reference TRBV7-3 and TRBJ2-1 gives the whole variable domain GAGVSQTPSNKVTEKGKYVELRCDPISGHTALYWYRQSLGQGPEFLIYFQGTGAADDSGLPNDRFFAVRPEGSVSTLKIQRTERGDSAVYLCASSASGQYNEQFFGPGTRLTVL.

The V gene is TRBV30, the J gene TRBJ1-5, with 7 bases fitting TRBD1. The germline V gene has CDR1 GTSNPN and CDR2 SVGIG (reference sequence). The CDR3 spans 14 residues. V was pared by 4 bases and J by 0 bases, with 3 bases of the junction left unmatched. The CDR3 loop is CAWKGTDSNQPQHF. The CDR3 region has the DNA TGTGCCTGGAAGGGGACAGATAGCAATCAGCCCCAGCATTTT. The variable domain in full, with the rest retrieved from reference TRBV30 and TRBJ1-5, is SQTIHQWPATLVQPVGSPLSLECTVEGTSNPNLYWYRQAAGRGLQLLFYSVGIGQISSEVPQNLSASRPQDRQFILSSKKLLLSDSGFYLCAWKGTDSNQPQHFGDGTRLSIL.

In the case of this clone: This sample also contains other DNA sequences that code for the same CDR3. The gene calls are TRBV9 and TRBJ2-2; no firm D call. Trimming took 0 bases from V and 4 from J, leaving 4 bases between them. Germline CDR1 is SGDLS and CDR2 is YYNGEE. This CDR3 region has 13 residues. As DNA, the CDR3 is TGTGCCAGCAGCGTAGTGAGCACCGGGGAGCTGTTTTTT. It encodes CASSVVSTGELFF.

This clone was observed once. V usage is TRBV10-3 and J usage is TRBJ1-5, with D possibly matching TRBD1 (6 bases). The CDR3 has 15 amino acids. Germline V gives CDR1 ENHRY, CDR2 SYGVKD. Trimming left V 4 bases short and J 7 bases short, with 17 bases between. In nucleotides, the CDR3 is TGTGCCATCAGTGGTGAGCAGGGGAACATACAGCCCCAGCATTTT. Translated, it gives CAISGEQGNIQPQHF.

The genes are TRBV9 and TRBJ1-6; D unresolved. CDR3 size: 14 residues. CDR1 and CDR2 (germline): SGDLS, YYNGEE. The V and J ends lost 3 bases and 8 bases respectively, with 12 bases between them. The CDR3: CASSALSRYSPLHF. CDR3 coding DNA: TGTGCCAGCAGCGCCCTATCACGGTATTCACCCCTCCACTTT. Full variable domain (missing parts from reference TRBV9 and TRBJ1-6): DSGVTQTPKHLITATGQRVTLRCSPRSGDLSVYWYQQSLDQGLQFLIQYYNGEERAKGNILERFSAQQFPDLHSELNLSSLELGDSALYFCASSALSRYSPLHFGNGTRLTVT.

This clone was seen only a few times. The rearrangement links TRBV5-1 to TRBJ1-4; D is ambiguous. CDR1 is SGHRS, CDR2 YFSETQ, per germline. Trimming shortened V by 3 bases and J by 7 bases, and 10 bases separated the two germline ends. This CDR3 is 13 amino acids long. The CDR3: CASSSAASEKLFF. CDR3 coding DNA: TGCGCCAGCAGCTCGGCGGCCAGTGAAAAACTGTTTTTT.

The chain employs TRBV4-3 and TRBJ1-4; a possible D gene is TRBD1 (5 bases). Germline V lookup: CDR1 LGHNA, CDR2 YSLEER. This CDR3 contains 16 residues. Trimming left V 0 bases short and J 3 bases short, with 11 bases between. The CDR3 spells CASSQDQARANEKLFF. CDR3 nucleotide sequence: TGCGCCAGCAGCCAAGATCAGGCCAGGGCTAATGAAAAACTGTTTTTT.

The chain employs TRBV18 and TRBJ2-7; unclear D gene. The V gene's germline CDR1 is KGHSH and CDR2 LQKENI. Trimming left V 3 bases short and J 1 base short, with 13 bases between. The length of the CDR3 is 15 residues. The DNA for the CDR3 is TGTGCCAGCTCACCTGGAGCTGTAGTATCCTACGAGCAGTACTTC. It specifies CASSPGAVVSYEQYF.

The J gene is TRBJ2-1, the V gene TRBV5-1; the D gene is possibly TRBD2 (7 bases). Germline values: CDR1 SGHRS, CDR2 YFSETQ. This CDR3 is 17 amino acids long. Trimming left V 4 bases short and J 0 bases short, with 17 bases between. The CDR3 DNA reads as TGCGCCAGCAGCCTGGGGGGGGGCTGGGGCTCCTACAATGAGCAGTTCTTC. Its protein is CASSLGGGWGSYNEQFF. Filled out from reference TRBV5-1 and TRBJ2-1, the complete variable domain reads KAGVTQTPRYLIKTRGQQVTLSCSPISGHRSVSWYQQTPGQGLQFLFEYFSETQRNKGNFPGRFSGRQFSNSRSEMNVSTLELGDSALYLCASSLGGGWGSYNEQFFGPGTRLTVL.

The rearrangement uses TRBV5-4 and TRBJ1-3, with D maybe TRBD1 (6 bases). The length of the CDR3 is 16 residues. CDR1 and CDR2 (germline): SGHNT, YYREEE (reference sequence). V gave up 4 bases and J gave up 4 bases, with 18 bases separating them. In DNA, the CDR3 is TGTGCCAGCAGCCGGGACGCGGGGGCGTCGGGAAACACCATATATTTT. Translation gives CASSRDAGASGNTIYF.